This TCR beta chain is from a study of OX40 agonist ivuxolimab in advanced cancers. Study-wide context: The costimulatory receptor OX40 (CD134) was targeted by ivuxolimab, a fully human IgG2 agonistic monoclonal antibody. Patients were allowed to have had prior anti-PD-1, anti-PD-L1 or anti-CTLA-4 therapy, and approximately 41% of the dose-escalation patients had previously received checkpoint inhibitors. Intravenous ivuxolimab was administered to patients every 2 weeks at six dose levels: 0.01, 0.1, 0.3, 1.5, 3 and 10 mg/kg. Among the roughly 54 dose-escalation patients, about 19 had hepatocellular carcinoma, around 15 melanoma, 9 renal cell carcinoma and 9 head and neck cancer. A male proportion of roughly 85% and a mean age of roughly 58 years, ranging from about 20 to 85, were recorded for the dose-escalation cohort. Partial responses were achieved by three dose-escalation patients, of whom one had hepatocellular carcinoma and two had cutaneous melanoma. The purpose of peripheral TCRbeta sequencing was to test whether ivuxolimab changed TCR sequence diversity and led to clonal T-cell expansion. The paper reports the monotherapy dose-escalation portion (N ≈ 50 patients) of the phase I ivuxolimab trial. On the study overall, not on this receptor specifically: After ivuxolimab, more expanded clones were found on average in CD8+ T cells than in CD4+ T cells. In the 0.1-3.0 mg/kg groups, partial responders had among the lowest normalized peripheral clonal expansion, particularly in CD8+ T cells. At doses of 0.1 to 3.0 mg/kg, clonal expansion of both CD4+ and CD8+ blood T cells was observed from baseline to week 6. Which antigens the clonally expanded peripheral T cells were specific for was not determined. Low levels of normalized T-cell clonal expansion were also seen in some patients who did not respond.

To sequence the TCRbeta CDR3 region, genomic DNA was isolated from the sorted cells. The immunoSEQ Assay was used to sequence the TCRbeta CDR3 regions. TCRdb took this table from immuneACCESS and kept in-frame rearrangements with V and J called. Such tables lack part of the clones; where checked against another copy, unresolved V genes explain under half of the gap, and the rest is unexplained. A total of more than 45,000 clones appear in this sample, approximately 90% of them only once. The ten largest account for 3.5% to 4% of the sample. On this clone: Its antigen remains undetermined. Base quality data are lacking; no much larger clone is found one base away.

Patients with autoimmune disease history or receiving systemic immunosuppression were excluded from the trial. In every dose cohort, peripheral blood was drawn for TCR sequencing at baseline, cycle 4 day 1, and cycle 7 day 1. The samples were taken from a phase I, first-in-human, multicenter, open-label dose-escalation trial of ivuxolimab. The trial enrolled adults with locally advanced or metastatic head and neck squamous cell, hepatocellular, melanoma or renal cell carcinoma. Before TCR sequencing, CD4+ T cells and CD8+ T cells were sorted from peripheral blood as separate populations. The cysteine opens and the phenylalanine closes a CDR3 of 15 amino acids. CDR3 DNA is the only sequence kept; it has 45 bases, read in frame from the first base. The germline V gene encodes CDR1 MNHEY and CDR2 SVGAGI. V is shortened by 6 bases, J by 0 bases, and the region joining them spans 12 bases.

The TCR originated in an adult with an advanced solid tumor such as melanoma, head and neck, liver or kidney cancer. The chain employs TRBV6-5 and TRBJ1-5; no D gene call is confident. The sequenced sample was CD4+ or CD8+ T cells sorted from blood, obtained in a trial of the OX40 agonist ivuxolimab. The CDR3 loop reads CASRPGLYSNQPQHF. The nucleotide sequence is TGTGCCAGCAGACCGGGCCTCTATAGCAATCAGCCCCAGCATTTT.